This passage covers 28 T cell receptor beta chains from one sample sequenced in a study of blood T cell repertoires in COVID-19. The data were produced by immunoSEQ multiplex PCR, yet TCRdb's version contains in-frame clones alone and is incomplete. The sample consists of approximately 350,000 clones, under 85% of them appearing once. The sequenced sample was PBMCs or T cells enriched from blood (not recorded which). These TCRs come from a woman in her forties or fifties who had recovered from COVID-19.

This chain connects TRBV6-2 or TRBV6-3 to TRBJ2-5, with 8 bases matching TRBD1. The junction had 12 bases not matched to a gene; V was cut back by 2 bases and J by 7 bases. This CDR3 region has 16 residues. Per the germline V gene, CDR1 is MNHEY and CDR2 is SVGEGT. The CDR3 is CASSYQTPQGAGTQYF. DNA for the CDR3: TGTGCCAGCAGTTACCAAACCCCTCAGGGGGCCGGGACCCAGTACTTC.

A note on this clone: Other DNA variants within this sample encode the same CDR3. This rearrangement joins TRBV5-1 to TRBJ1-4, with unresolved D. Trimming removed 2 bases at V and 7 bases at J, with 12 bases between. The germline gives CDR1 SGHRS, CDR2 YFSETQ. This CDR3 has 14 residues. CDR3 sequence (DNA): TGCGCCAGCAGCTTATCCGGGTTAGGTGAAAAACTGTTTTTT. As protein: CASSLSGLGEKLFF.

The gene calls are TRBV11-3 and TRBJ1-1, with TRBD1 matching 8 bases. Germline lookup yields CDR1 SGHNT and CDR2 YENEEA. The CDR3 consists of 14 residues. V lost 5 bases to trimming and J lost 6 bases; unmatched junction nucleotides: 8. Written as DNA, the CDR3 is TGTGCCAGCAGCCACGGACAGGGAGGCTCTGAAGCTTTCTTT. It encodes CASSHGQGGSEAFF. Using reference TRBV11-3 and TRBJ1-1 for the parts outside the CDR3, the full variable domain is EAGVVQSPRYKIIEKKQPVAFWCNPISGHNTLYWYLQNLGQGPELLIRYENEEAVDDSQLPKDRFSAERLKGVDSTLKIQPAELGDSAVYLCASSHGQGGSEAFFGQGTRLTVV.

The rearrangement uses TRBV10-3 and TRBJ2-5, with TRBD2 matching 12 bases. Germline V gives CDR1 ENHRY, CDR2 SYGVKD. The CDR3 covers 18 residues. Trimming took 2 bases from V and 2 from J; bases not matched to a gene: 9. The CDR3 region has the DNA TGTGCCATCAGTGAGCCTCTTATGACTAGCGGGGGACAAGAGACCCAGTACTTC. It specifies CAISEPLMTSGGQETQYF.

The V and J genes are TRBV15 and TRBJ2-7, with a weak D call TRBD2 (6 bases). Per the germline V gene, CDR1 is LNHNV and CDR2 is YYDKDF (reference sequence). The CDR3 covers 15 residues. The V end was cut by 0 bases, the J end by 4 bases, with 13 bases between. The CDR3 is CATSREKAGNYEQYF. CDR3 in DNA: TGTGCCACCAGCAGAGAGAAAGCGGGTAATTACGAGCAGTACTTC.

The chain couples TRBV2 to TRBJ2-2, with a tentative D call TRBD2 (6 bases). This CDR3 is 14 amino acids long. Germline V lookup: CDR1 SNHLY, CDR2 FYNNEI. The germline V and J ends were trimmed by 6 bases and 2 bases, with 10 bases remaining between them. The CDR3 reads CASRDYLNTGELFF. The DNA for the CDR3 is TGTGCCAGCAGGGACTACCTAAACACCGGGGAGCTGTTTTTT.

This sequence joins TRBV7-2 and TRBJ2-7; 11 bases agree with TRBD2. CDR1 SGHTA and CDR2 FQGNSA come from the germline V gene. With 4 bases clipped from V and 4 bases from J, the junction kept 6 bases outside the gene matches. The CDR3 totals 15 residues. The CDR3 DNA follows: TGTGCCAGCAGCTCTACTAGCGGGAGAAGGTACGAGCAGTACTTC. This codes for CASSSTSGRRYEQYF.

The V and J genes are TRBV6-5 and TRBJ2-5, with a possible D match to TRBD2 (6 bases). Germline V gene data show CDR1 as MNHEY and CDR2 as SVGAGI. There are 15 residues in the CDR3. V was trimmed by 6 bases and J by 2 bases, leaving 16 bases between them. DNA for the CDR3: TGTGCCAGCAGAAGCGCGGGACTGAGACAAGAGACCCAGTACTTC. Translating gives CASRSAGLRQETQYF.

V is TRBV11-2 and J is TRBJ1-2; 8 bases are a match to TRBD1. Trimming cost V 4 bases and J 2 bases; bases outside gene matches: 6. The CDR3 extends over 15 amino acids. Looked up from germline, CDR1 is SGHAT and CDR2 is FQNNGV. CDR3 in amino acids: CASSYLRTGNYGYTF. In nucleotides, the CDR3 is TGTGCCAGCAGCTATCTGCGGACAGGGAACTATGGCTACACCTTC.

The rearrangement uses TRBV7-9 and TRBJ2-2; tentative D call: TRBD2 (5 bases). Germline CDR1 reads SEHNR; CDR2 reads FQNEAQ (reference sequence). Trimming removed 5 bases from V and 5 bases from J, with 12 bases in between. The CDR3 totals 14 residues. The DNA for the CDR3 is TGTGCCAGCAGCGACTATTCCATAACCGGGGAGCTGTTTTTT. It codes for CASSDYSITGELFF.

The J gene is TRBJ1-6, the V gene TRBV7-2; D may be TRBD1 (5 bases). V was trimmed by 1 base and J by 8 bases, leaving 9 bases between them. Germline CDR1 is SGHTA and CDR2 is FQGNSA. CDR3 length: 14 amino acids. CDR3: CASSLGRGDSPLHF. The CDR3 DNA follows: TGTGCCAGCAGCTTAGGGAGGGGCGATTCACCCCTCCACTTT.

This clone was recorded once. This chain links TRBV6-1 with TRBJ2-2, with unresolved D. The CDR3 length is 16 residues. V shed 4 bases and J shed 1 base, with 13 bases lying between them. The germline CDR1 and CDR2 sequences are MNHNS and SASEGT. The CDR3 loop is CASSGVAPRNTGELFF. The DNA of the CDR3 is TGTGCCAGCAGTGGTGTTGCGCCTCGGAACACCGGGGAGCTGTTTTTT.

The CDR3 spells CSVAYTSGVGEQFF. The CDR3 DNA follows: TGCAGCGTTGCGTACACTAGCGGTGTTGGTGAGCAGTTCTTC. The rearrangement uses TRBV29-1 and TRBJ2-1; 8 nucleotides line up with TRBD2. The CDR3 sequence is 14 residues long. The germline CDR1 and CDR2 sequences are SQVTM and ANQGSEA. The trim removed 4 bases at V and 9 bases at J, leaving 11 bases unmatched.

This sequence joins TRBV5-1 and TRBJ2-1; TRBD2 matches at 15 bases. The V gene's germline CDR1 is SGHRS and CDR2 YFSETQ. With 4 bases clipped from V and 4 bases from J, the junction kept 6 bases outside the gene matches. This CDR3 is 17 amino acids long. The CDR3 here is CASSTGTSGRKYNEQFF. CDR3 nucleotide sequence: TGCGCCAGCAGCACCGGGACTAGCGGGAGGAAATACAATGAGCAGTTCTTC.

The chain carries TRBV7-9 and TRBJ2-2; TRBD1 matches at 10 bases. Germline V gene sequence: CDR1 SEHNR, CDR2 FQNEAQ (reference sequence). The CDR3 runs 14 residues. The trim removed 5 bases at V and 8 bases at J, leaving 5 bases unmatched. The CDR3 is CASSPTGGAGELFF. For the CDR3, the DNA is TGTGCCAGCAGCCCGACAGGGGGCGCGGGGGAGCTGTTTTTT.

This chain uses TRBV5-5 with TRBJ1-1; perhaps TRBD1 as D (5 bases). V dropped 1 base and J dropped 4 bases, with 11 bases sitting between them. This CDR3 is 14 amino acids long. Germline V gene sequence: CDR1 SGHKS, CDR2 YYEKEE (reference sequence). CDR3 nucleotide sequence: TGTGCCAGCAGCTTGTGGCAGGGAGGCACTGAAGCTTTCTTT. It specifies CASSLWQGGTEAFF.

V gene TRBV7-2 combines with J gene TRBJ2-7, with 7 nucleotides matching TRBD2. The junction had 5 bases not matched to a gene; V was cut back by 1 base and J by 2 bases. This CDR3 contains 15 residues. Germline V gene sequence: CDR1 SGHTA, CDR2 FQGNSA. In nucleotides, the CDR3 is TGTGCCAGCAGCTTAGGGGCGGGAGTGGCCTACGAGCAGTACTTC. Its translation is CASSLGAGVAYEQYF.

This chain connects TRBV5-5 to TRBJ1-5, with D tentatively TRBD1 (6 bases). The length of the CDR3 is 14 residues. From germline, CDR1 is SGHKS and CDR2 YYEKEE (reference sequence). V lost 4 bases and J lost 2, with 10 bases in between. This CDR3 is CASSGGAGNQPQHF. For the CDR3, the DNA is TGTGCCAGCAGCGGGGGGGCTGGCAATCAGCCCCAGCATTTT.

The chain uses TRBV19 and TRBJ1-2; TRBD1 agrees at 10 bases. Trimming at V came to 5 bases and at J to 3 bases, leaving 6 bases not matched to a gene. The germline V gene encodes CDR1 LNHDA and CDR2 SQIVND (reference sequence). The CDR3 covers 15 residues. The CDR3 DNA follows: TGTGCCAGTAGTTCGCCCGGGACAGGGGACTATGGCTACACCTTC. Amino acids: CASSSPGTGDYGYTF. Drawing the rest from reference TRBV19 and TRBJ1-2, the complete variable domain is DGGITQSPKYLFRKEGQNVTLSCEQNLNHDAMYWYRQDPGQGLRLIYYSQIVNDFQKGDIAEGYSVSREKKESFPLTVTSAQKNPTAFYLCASSSPGTGDYGYTFGSGTRLTVV.

V gene TRBV7-6 combines with J gene TRBJ1-1; 7 positions agree with TRBD1. The germline V gene has CDR1 SGHVS and CDR2 FNYEAQ. Germline trimming cut 5 bases from V and 4 bases from J; bases unmatched to any gene: 13. The CDR3 is 16 amino acids. CDR3 residues: CASSLTLTGLRTEAFF. The CDR3 nucleotides are TGTGCCAGCAGCCTGACCCTGACAGGGCTCCGCACTGAAGCTTTCTTT.

The count of this clone is one. Here the CDR3 reads CASSAGQGPTGQYF. CDR3 nucleotides: TGTGCCAGCAGCGCGGGACAGGGGCCGACGGGGCAGTACTTC. V is TRBV5-6 and J is TRBJ2-7, with 10 bases aligning to TRBD1. Germline V gene data show CDR1 as SGHDT and CDR2 as YYEEEE. V lost 4 bases to trimming and J lost 9 bases; unmatched junction nucleotides: 10. This CDR3 contains 14 residues.

The rearrangement joins TRBV10-3 to TRBJ1-1; a weak D match, TRBD1 (6 bases). V was cut by 5 bases and J by 4 bases, with 8 bases left in between. The germline V gene encodes CDR1 ENHRY and CDR2 SYGVKD. The CDR3 is 12 amino acids. For the CDR3, the DNA is TGTGCCATCAGTACACAGGGCACTGAAGCTTTCTTT. This translates into CAISTQGTEAFF.

This clone has more than one count but fewer than ten. The chain is built from TRBV5-1 and TRBJ2-7; 13 nucleotides line up with TRBD2. CDR1 is SGHRS, CDR2 YFSETQ, per germline. V was pared by 3 bases and J by 6 bases, with 18 bases of the junction left unmatched. This CDR3 has 19 amino acids. For the CDR3, the DNA is TGCGCCAGCAGCTCACTAGCGGGAGGGCCCTCGGGGGTCGGAAGCGAGCAGTACTTC. Translating it yields CASSSLAGGPSGVGSEQYF.

The chain recombines TRBV15 with TRBJ2-3, with D perhaps TRBD1 (6 bases). The CDR3 covers 16 residues. V was trimmed by 3 bases and J by 5 bases, leaving 18 bases between them. The germline V gene has CDR1 LNHNV and CDR2 YYDKDF (reference sequence). The CDR3 nucleotides read TGTGCCACCAGCAGTCCTACCATCAGGGGATTAGATACGCAGTATTTT. As protein: CATSSPTIRGLDTQYF.

This sequence joins TRBV5-1 and TRBJ1-2; unclear D gene. Trimming removed 4 bases at V and 0 bases at J, with 10 bases between. This CDR3 has 14 amino acids. Germline V gene lookup returns CDR1 SGHRS and CDR2 YFSETQ. The CDR3 sequence is CASSMTTTNYGYTF. For the CDR3, the DNA is TGCGCCAGCAGCATGACGACAACTAACTATGGCTACACCTTC.

The J gene is TRBJ1-2, the V gene TRBV7-9; 7 bases are a match to TRBD1. This CDR3 has 16 residues. The germline V gene encodes CDR1 SEHNR and CDR2 FQNEAQ (reference sequence). Germline trimming cut 3 bases from V and 8 bases from J; bases unmatched to any gene: 15. CDR3 loop: CASSFGGTAQSKGYTF. The CDR3 DNA sequence: TGTGCCAGCAGCTTCGGAGGGACAGCCCAATCCAAGGGCTACACCTTC.

The rearrangement links TRBV7-9 to TRBJ1-3; 9 bases line up with TRBD1. The germline CDR1 and CDR2 sequences are SEHNR and FQNEAQ (reference sequence). The CDR3 consists of 15 residues. V lost 5 bases, J lost 3 bases, and 5 bases stayed unmatched. The CDR3 protein is CASSDRTGVGNTIYF. The CDR3 coding sequence is TGTGCCAGCAGCGACAGGACAGGGGTTGGAAACACCATATATTTT.

The V gene is TRBV4-1, the J gene TRBJ2-3, with 9 nucleotides matching TRBD2. The germline V gene has CDR1 MGHRA and CDR2 YSYEKL. The CDR3 has 19 residues. Unmatched junction bases numbered 14, after V lost 4 bases and J lost 0 bases. CDR3 sequence: CASSLQIIAGEGSTDTQYF. As DNA, the CDR3 is TGCGCCAGCAGCCTACAAATTATAGCGGGAGAAGGGAGCACAGATACGCAGTATTTT.